This T cell receptor (beta chain) is drawn from a study of blood T cells in healthy people across ages. The use of a sample-barcoded 5' primer and a J-beta primer mix characterized a second PCR of 7 to 11 cycles. A template-switch adaptor that had 12 random nucleotides put a tag on each cDNA molecule. TCRdb re-called the 5' RACE reads through MiXCR, storing one row per CDR3 protein. Of some 640,000 distinct CDR3 sequences in the sample, less than 35% were seen once. The CDR3 is made up of 15 amino acids. V was trimmed by 5 bases and J by 1 base, leaving 12 bases between them. Germline values: CDR1 GTSNPN, CDR2 SVGIG (reference sequence).

Material for sequencing was blood. This TCR derives from a woman older than 75 in good health. This chain connects TRBV30 to TRBJ2-6; D is possibly TRBD2 (5 bases). The CDR3 sequence: CAWATIASGANVLTF. The CDR3 DNA reads as TGTGCCTGGGCGACAATAGCGTCTGGGGCCAACGTCCTGACTTTC.